Presented here are 18 T cell receptor beta chains from one specimen sequenced in a study of cytomegalovirus exposure and HLA in healthy donors. The PCR had 60 Vbeta and 13 Jbeta primers. Data came from immunoSEQ multiplex PCR; TCRdb stores just in-frame clones and leaves some out. The table gives 180,000 or so clones; the top ten clones make up 0.65% to 0.9% of it. The sample was PBMCs. These receptor sequences come from a woman under 30 in good health and CMV-seropositive.

The chain has TRBV6-5 and TRBJ2-7, with a possible D match to TRBD2 (6 bases). The V end was cut by 2 bases, the J end by 7 bases, with 15 bases between. The germline V gene has CDR1 MNHEY and CDR2 SVGAGI. CDR3 length: 14 amino acids. CDR3 protein: CASSYSWGVEEQYF. In nucleotides, the CDR3 is TGTGCCAGCAGTTACAGCTGGGGGGTTGAAGAGCAGTACTTC.

The V call is TRBV2, the J call TRBJ2-1; tentative D call: TRBD2 (7 bases). The CDR3 is 14 residues long. Germline V gene data show CDR1 as SNHLY and CDR2 as FYNNEI. Trimming shortened V by 8 bases and J by 7 bases, and 18 bases separated the two germline ends. CDR3 nucleotides: TGTGCCAGCCAAGAGGGAGGGGGAACGAATGAGCAGTTCTTC. Translating gives CASQEGGGTNEQFF.

The V call is TRBV18, the J call TRBJ1-4; a possible D gene is TRBD1 (6 bases). Germline V gene sequence: CDR1 KGHSH, CDR2 LQKENI. The CDR3 has 14 amino acids. The V end lost 8 bases, the J end lost 0 bases, and 10 bases lay between the germline ends. DNA of the CDR3: TGTGCCAGCAGCGGGACATCAACTAATGAAAAACTGTTTTTT. This translates into CASSGTSTNEKLFF.

J is TRBJ1-5 and V is TRBV6-5; TRBD1 might be the D (6 bases). Trimming took off 4 bases at V and 2 bases at J, with 15 bases between the two ends. Per the germline V gene, CDR1 is MNHEY and CDR2 is SVGAGI. This CDR3 has 16 amino acids. This CDR3 reads CASSLDQGTGNQPQHF. CDR3 DNA sequence: TGTGCCAGCAGTTTAGACCAGGGGACGGGCAATCAGCCCCAGCATTTT.

The J gene is TRBJ2-1, the V gene TRBV10-1; TRBD2 agrees at 9 bases. The CDR3 is made up of 14 amino acids. Germline CDR1 is WNHNN and CDR2 is SYGVQD (reference sequence). The ends lost 8 bases at V and 8 bases at J; junction bases unmatched: 10. CDR3 sequence reads: CASLRPSGDYEQFF. The CDR3 DNA sequence: TGCGCCAGCCTGAGGCCTAGCGGGGATTATGAGCAGTTCTTC.

Turning to this clone: Other DNA sequences in this sample translate to the same CDR3. This chain connects TRBV30 to TRBJ1-5; D is perhaps TRBD1 (5 bases). The CDR3 is 13 residues long. Trimming shortened V by 5 bases and J by 4 bases, and 12 bases separated the two germline ends. Germline lookup yields CDR1 GTSNPN and CDR2 SVGIG (reference sequence). The CDR3 is CAWSLQGNQPQHF. The DNA of the CDR3 is TGTGCCTGGTCCCTCCAGGGAAATCAGCCCCAGCATTTT.

The J gene is TRBJ2-1, the V gene TRBV15; unclear D gene. The CDR3 extends over 16 amino acids. Germline V gene data show CDR1 as LNHNV and CDR2 as YYDKDF (reference sequence). The ends were cut back, 1 base at V and 2 bases at J, with 12 bases in the middle. The CDR3 coding sequence is TGTGCCACCAGCAGAGTGCAGTCTCCCCCCTACAATGAGCAGTTCTTC. Translating gives CATSRVQSPPYNEQFF. Using reference TRBV15 and TRBJ2-1 for the parts outside the CDR3, the full variable domain is DAMVIQNPRYQVTQFGKPVTLSCSQTLNHNVMYWYQQKSSQAPKLLFHYYDKDFNNEADTPDNFQSRRPNTSFCFLDIRSPGLGDTAMYLCATSRVQSPPYNEQFFGPGTRLTVL.

This chain connects TRBV4-1 to TRBJ1-2; TRBD1 is a possible D gene (6 bases). The germline gives CDR1 MGHRA, CDR2 YSYEKL. V lost 2 bases to trimming and J lost 4 bases, with 11 bases between them. The CDR3 totals 14 residues. The CDR3 bases are TGCGCCAGCAGCCAAAATCAGGGGACCTATGGCTACACCTTC. The encoded protein is CASSQNQGTYGYTF.

This chain joins TRBV7-2 and TRBJ1-6, with D hard to call. This CDR3 region has 13 residues. Germline assignment: CDR1 SGHTA and CDR2 FQGNSA. With 3 bases removed from V and 7 bases from J, the gap between germline ends came to 7 bases. The CDR3 sequence: CASSFSQNSPLHF. CDR3 DNA: TGTGCCAGCAGCTTCTCACAGAATTCACCCCTCCACTTT. Full variable domain (remainder filled in from reference TRBV7-2 and TRBJ1-6): GAGVSQSPSNKVTEKGKDVELRCDPISGHTALYWYRQSLGQGLEFLIYFQGNSAPDKSGLPSDRFSAERTGGSVSTLTIQRTQQEDSAVYLCASSFSQNSPLHFGNGTRLTVT.

The chain carries TRBV19 and TRBJ2-2, with D perhaps TRBD1 (6 bases). The V end lost 5 bases, the J end lost 7 bases, and 8 bases lay between the germline ends. From germline, CDR1 is LNHDA and CDR2 SQIVND (reference sequence). This CDR3 spans 12 amino acids. The CDR3 DNA follows: TGTGCCAGTAGTCAGGGGAACGGGGAGCTGTTTTTT. It translates to CASSQGNGELFF.

The gene calls are TRBV5-1 and TRBJ1-5, with unresolved D. This CDR3 is built from 15 residues. Germline CDR1 reads SGHRS; CDR2 reads YFSETQ. V lost 0 bases and J lost 2, with 9 bases in between. The CDR3 loop is CASSLDSRGNQPQHF. The DNA for the CDR3 is TGCGCCAGCAGCTTGGATTCGAGAGGCAATCAGCCCCAGCATTTT.

This rearrangement joins TRBV10-3 to TRBJ2-7; weak D call: TRBD2 (5 bases). The length of the CDR3 is 15 residues. Germline V CDR1 and CDR2: ENHRY, SYGVKD. Trimming pared 1 base from V and 5 bases from J, leaving 15 bases between. In nucleotides, the CDR3 is TGTGCCATCAGTGAGTTAAGTGAGGGAGTCGACGAGCAGTACTTC. It specifies CAISELSEGVDEQYF.

The rearrangement uses TRBV11-1 and TRBJ1-1, with TRBD1 matching over 9 bases. CDR3 length: 15 residues. J lost 6 bases, V lost 5 bases, and 10 bases had no gene match. The germline gives CDR1 SGHAT, CDR2 FQDESV (reference sequence). CDR3 coding DNA: TGTGCCAGCAGCGGGGGAGACAGGGGGTTGGCTGAAGCTTTCTTT. It is translated as CASSGGDRGLAEAFF. Full variable domain (rest looked up from reference TRBV11-1 and TRBJ1-1): EAEVAQSPRYKITEKSQAVAFWCDPISGHATLYWYRQILGQGPELLVQFQDESVVDDSQLPKDRFSAERLKGVDSTLKIQPAELGDSAMYLCASSGGDRGLAEAFFGQGTRLTVV.

This chain uses TRBV19 with TRBJ1-5; TRBD1 agrees at 7 bases. Germline CDR1 LNHDA, CDR2 SQIVND (reference sequence). The J segment lost 3 bases and the V segment lost 10 bases, leaving 12 bases of the junction unmatched. This CDR3 comprises 15 residues. The CDR3 sequence is CATNPRGQINQPQHF. DNA of the CDR3: TGTGCCACCAACCCACGGGGACAGATCAATCAGCCCCAGCATTTT.

The chain recombines TRBV5-1 with TRBJ2-5, with a possible D match to TRBD2 (6 bases). Germline V gives CDR1 SGHRS, CDR2 YFSETQ. This CDR3 is 15 amino acids long. V shed 0 bases and J shed 4 bases, with 13 bases lying between them. As DNA, the CDR3 is TGCGCCAGCAGCTTGGGAACTAGCTCGACAGAGACCCAGTACTTC. Translation: CASSLGTSSTETQYF.

The chain carries TRBV7-6 and TRBJ2-1, with 8 bases identical to TRBD1. Unmatched junction bases numbered 10, after V lost 4 bases and J lost 8 bases. CDR3 length: 15 amino acids. Germline loops: CDR1 SGHVS, CDR2 FNYEAQ. The CDR3 protein is CASSYRTGIIDEQFF. The CDR3 DNA sequence: TGTGCCAGCAGCTACAGGACAGGGATTATAGATGAGCAGTTCTTC.

Notes on this clone: The same CDR3 can be traced to other DNA sequences in this sample. This rearrangement joins TRBV29-1 to TRBJ1-2; no definite D call. This CDR3 contains 13 residues. CDR1 is SQVTM, CDR2 ANQGSEA, per germline. The ends were cut back, 2 bases at V and 4 bases at J, with 11 bases in the middle. This chain's CDR3 is CSVERSRGYGYTF. CDR3 nucleotides: TGCAGCGTTGAAAGGAGTCGCGGCTATGGCTACACCTTC.

The chain employs TRBV5-1 and TRBJ2-1; 7 bases align to TRBD2. From germline, CDR1 is SGHRS and CDR2 YFSETQ. The junction had 9 bases not matched to a gene; V was cut back by 4 bases and J by 8 bases. CDR3 size: 14 residues. This CDR3 is CASSRWGRVDEQFF. The CDR3, as DNA: TGCGCCAGCAGCCGTTGGGGGAGGGTCGATGAGCAGTTCTTC. The complete variable domain, with remaining parts taken from reference TRBV5-1 and TRBJ2-1, reads KAGVTQTPRYLIKTRGQQVTLSCSPISGHRSVSWYQQTPGQGLQFLFEYFSETQRNKGNFPGRFSGRQFSNSRSEMNVSTLELGDSALYLCASSRWGRVDEQFFGPGTRLTVL.